These T cell receptor beta chains were read from a single sample in a study of blood T cell repertoires in COVID-19. The repertoire was sequenced with immunoSEQ multiplex PCR; TCRdb's copy has only in-frame clones and lacks some. The profile covers approximately 100,000 clones, with approximately 90% appearing a single time and roughly 0.99% taken by the ten largest. Input material: peripheral blood. All receptors derive from a man in his sixties with acute or convalescent COVID-19. Each CDR3 is given with its conserved first and last residue. A D gene is named only where the DNA matches it firmly. Not every row has a clone size; where given, it reads once, few, many or a size class.

v_gene	d_gene	abundance	j_gene	CDR3nt	CDR3aa
TRBV19	.	.	TRBJ1-6	TGTGCCAGTAGTTTCAATCAGGGATATTCTTCACCCCTCCACTTT	CASSFNQGYSSPLHF
TRBV12-5	TRBD1	.	TRBJ1-1	TGTGCTAGTGGTCTGGGACAGGGTAATGAAGCTTTCTTT	CASGLGQGNEAFF
TRBV29-1	TRBD2	.	TRBJ2-1	TGCAGCGTTGAAGGCGGGAGGAGCTCCTACAATGAGCAGTTCTTC	CSVEGGRSSYNEQFF
TRBV10-1	.	once	TRBJ1-3	TGCGCCAGCAGTGAGTCGGCGGACTGGAACTCTGGAAACACCATATATTTT	CASSESADWNSGNTIYF
TRBV9	TRBD1	.	TRBJ2-1	TGTGCCAGCAGCTCTTCGGGGACAGGGACTTATGAGCAGTTCTTC	CASSSSGTGTYEQFF
TRBV5-1	TRBD1	.	TRBJ1-4	TGCGCCAGCAGCCCGGGACAGTCAAATGAAAAACTGTTTTTT	CASSPGQSNEKLFF
TRBV10-3	TRBD1	.	TRBJ2-7	TGTGCCATCAGTGGGGGTCAGGGGGTAGTCTACGAGCAGTACTTC	CAISGGQGVVYEQYF
TRBV24-1	.	.	TRBJ2-2	TGTGCCACCAGTGGTGTTCCCCCCGCGAACACCGGGGAGCTGTTTTTT	CATSGVPPANTGELFF
TRBV3-1/TRBV3-2	.	.	TRBJ2-5	TGTGCCAGCAAGGGGGGGGGTCTTCGTCAAGAGACCCAGTACTTC	CASKGGGLRQETQYF
TRBV5-1	TRBD1	few	TRBJ2-7	TGCGCCAGCAGTCGCCCGGGACAGGACTACGAGCAGTACTTC	CASSRPGQDYEQYF
TRBV19	TRBD1	.	TRBJ1-4	TGTGCCAGTAACAACAGGGGACCTCAAGAAAAACTGTTTTTT	CASNNRGPQEKLFF
TRBV5-5	TRBD2	.	TRBJ2-5	TGTGCCAGCAGCTCGACTAGCGGGAGGGCCTGGGAGACCCAGTACTTC	CASSSTSGRAWETQYF
TRBV3-1/TRBV3-2	.	.	TRBJ1-4	TGTGCCAGCAGCCCCGCGCTAGGTTCTAATGAAAAACTGTTTTTT	CASSPALGSNEKLFF
TRBV19	TRBD1	once	TRBJ1-1	TGTGCCAGTTGGACAGGGGGCAGGGGCACTGAAGCTTTCTTT	CASWTGGRGTEAFF
TRBV19	.	.	TRBJ1-1	TGTGCCAGTAGCCACAACGGAGCCGTGGGTGCTGAAGCTTTCTTT	CASSHNGAVGAEAFF
TRBV28	TRBD1	.	TRBJ1-1	TGTGCCAGCAGTTTACAGGGGGCAAGGCCTGAAGCTTTCTTT	CASSLQGARPEAFF